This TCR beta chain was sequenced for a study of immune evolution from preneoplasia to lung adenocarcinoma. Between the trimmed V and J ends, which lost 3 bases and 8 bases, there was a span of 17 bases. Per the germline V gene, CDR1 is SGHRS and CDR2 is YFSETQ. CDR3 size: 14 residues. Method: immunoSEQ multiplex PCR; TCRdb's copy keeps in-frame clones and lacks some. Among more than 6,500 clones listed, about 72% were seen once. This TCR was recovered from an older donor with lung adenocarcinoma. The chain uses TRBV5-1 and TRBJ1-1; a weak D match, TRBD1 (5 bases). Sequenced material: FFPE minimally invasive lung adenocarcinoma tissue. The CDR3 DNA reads TGCGCCAGCAGCTCTCGGACACCCTCAGACGAAGCTTTCTTT. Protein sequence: CASSSRTPSDEAFF. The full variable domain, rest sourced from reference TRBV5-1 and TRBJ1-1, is KAGVTQTPRYLIKTRGQQVTLSCSPISGHRSVSWYQQTPGQGLQFLFEYFSETQRNKGNFPGRFSGRQFSNSRSEMNVSTLELGDSALYLCASSSRTPSDEAFFGQGTRLTVV.